This T cell receptor (beta chain) was found in a study of cytomegalovirus exposure and HLA in healthy donors. Study-wide findings and caveats: There were several of the most significant clusters that appeared linked to common viral pathogens in a later analysis. Within an earlier analysis, most TCR beta V segments proved productive either about 90% or about 30% of the time. Reportedly, HLA-A and HLA-B alleles of most subjects were accurately predicted from TCR beta.

The CDR3 runs 15 residues. Germline values: CDR1 SGHVS, CDR2 FNYEAQ. V was pared by 2 bases and J by 9 bases, with 7 bases of the junction left unmatched. To note about this clone: Antigen: not known.

The PCR was carried out with 60 Vbeta primers and 13 Jbeta primers. Method: immunoSEQ multiplex PCR; TCRdb's copy keeps in-frame clones and lacks some. The sample holds 95,000 to 150,000 clones; about three quarters are singletons and the top ten take less than 4.5%. Donors likely had unrecorded immune exposures despite being nominally healthy when sampled. Sequencing was performed on PBMCs. This clonotype originated in a man aged 25-45 years in good health and CMV-seronegative. The J gene is TRBJ2-1, the V gene TRBV7-6; 10 nucleotides line up with TRBD2. CDR3 nucleotides: TGTGCCAGCAGCTTACCCAGCGGGGGGGCTGTTGAGCAGTTCTTC. Amino acid sequence: CASSLPSGGAVEQFF.